This T cell receptor beta chain was retrieved from a study of blood T cell repertoires in COVID-19. Study as a whole: Acute and convalescent COVID-19 specimens originated in the United States, Italy and Spain. The analysed material was cDNA or gDNA that came from T cells, B-cell-depleted T cells, or PBMCs.

Germline V lookup: CDR1 ENHRY, CDR2 SYGVKD. There are 11 residues in the CDR3. Trimming took 6 bases from V and 16 from J; bases not matched to a gene: 9. TCRdb keeps only in-frame clones here, not all; method: immunoSEQ multiplex PCR. Among 250,000 to 300,000 clones listed, over 70% were seen once. V is TRBV10-3 and J is TRBJ2-1; TRBD1 aligns across 7 bases. The source of this sequence is a woman older than 75 with acute or convalescent COVID-19. The material sequenced was peripheral blood. The CDR3 protein is CAIRGPGQFFF. CDR3 in DNA: TGTGCCATCAGGGGCCCGGGACAGTTCTTCTTC.